The 32 T cell receptor beta chains below come from one sample, sequenced in a study of T-cell memory formation after mild COVID-19 (dated by TCRdb to the early 2020s). Receptor amplification or capture employed 5' RACE. TCRdb lists the instrument as Illumina NovaSeq 6000. Starting from the raw public reads, TCRdb applied fastp trimming at Q25, assembled clones with MiXCR and retained in-frame beta chains. Entries are consolidated by CDR3 protein sequence, retaining the most common genes and DNA. For this sample there are roughly 450,000 distinct CDR3 sequences; 15% to 20% appear just once. Roughly 12% of the sample rests with the top ten. Sequenced: PBMCs or a T cell subset sorted from them (not recorded which). These receptors were taken from an adult woman who had mild COVID-19 (a few samples of this study predate the infection). The sample titles of this study are shuffled in the database, so cell type and time point are left out; the donor was told from shared clones.

This clonotype was recorded only once. The rearrangement links TRBV12-3 or TRBV12-4 to TRBJ2-5; 10 bases match TRBD2. The CDR3 covers 17 residues. V lost 3 bases and J lost 2; bases outside the gene matches: 9. CDR3 bases: TGTGCCAGCAGTTTGGGGACTAGCGCGATAAGGCAAGAGACCCAGTACTTC. It yields the protein CASSLGTSAIRQETQYF.

The gene calls are TRBV19 and TRBJ2-1; D may be TRBD1 (6 bases). Trimming left V 5 bases short and J 6 bases short, with 11 bases between. The germline V gene encodes CDR1 LNHDA and CDR2 SQIVND (reference sequence). The CDR3 covers 13 residues. CDR3: CASSWTEGNEQFF. The DNA of the CDR3 is TGTGCCAGTAGTTGGACAGAGGGCAATGAGCAGTTCTTC.

This clonotype has more than one count but fewer than ten. The chain couples TRBV2 to TRBJ2-7; 7 nucleotides match TRBD2. CDR1 and CDR2 from the germline V gene are SNHLY and FYNNEI. The CDR3 runs 20 residues. Trimming cost V 3 bases and J 5 bases; bases outside gene matches: 25. CDR3 sequence: CASSDPRDYGGPDRFHEQYF. CDR3 nucleotide sequence: TGTGCCAGCAGTGACCCCCGGGACTACGGAGGGCCAGACCGTTTCCACGAGCAGTACTTC.

The chain employs TRBV5-4 and TRBJ1-1; 7 bases agree with TRBD1. The CDR3 length is 18 residues. Trimming removed 4 bases from V and 0 bases from J; junction bases left unmatched: 15. CDR1 is SGHNT and CDR2 is YYREEE in the germline V gene (reference sequence). DNA of the CDR3: TGTGCCAGCAGCGGAGTACAGGGGCCCCGAAGATTGAACACTGAAGCTTTCTTT. It codes for CASSGVQGPRRLNTEAFF.

This clonotype was seen a handful of times. The rearrangement joins TRBV3-1 to TRBJ1-5, with D maybe TRBD1 (6 bases). Trimming took off 2 bases at V and 3 bases at J, with 11 bases between the two ends. Germline-derived CDR1 and CDR2 are LGHDT and YNNKEL (reference sequence). The CDR3 has 15 residues. DNA for the CDR3: TGTGCCAGCAGCCAATCGGAGGGACACAATCAGCCCCAGCATTTT. Translated, it gives CASSQSEGHNQPQHF. Full variable domain (outside the CDR3, taken from reference TRBV3-1 and TRBJ1-5): DTAVSQTPKYLVTQMGNDKSIKCEQNLGHDTMYWYKQDSKKFLKIMFSYNNKELIINETVPNRFSPKSPDKAHLNLHINSLELGDSAVYFCASSQSEGHNQPQHFGDGTRLSIL.

The chain joins TRBV7-9 to TRBJ2-1; 11 bases agree with TRBD2. V was pared by 4 bases and J by 6 bases, with 5 bases of the junction left unmatched. The CDR3 is 15 amino acids. CDR1 is SEHNR, CDR2 FQNEAQ, per germline (reference sequence). CDR3 residues: CASSSTSGGGNEQFF. As DNA, the CDR3 is TGTGCCAGCAGCTCTACTAGCGGGGGAGGCAATGAGCAGTTCTTC.

The rearrangement links TRBV19 to TRBJ1-5, with D possibly being TRBD1 (5 bases). V was clipped by 5 bases and J by 5 bases, with 16 bases between them. CDR3 length equals 15 residues. Germline loops: CDR1 LNHDA, CDR2 SQIVND (reference sequence). The CDR3 spells CASSWSGRTDQPQHF. For the CDR3, the DNA is TGTGCCAGTAGTTGGTCAGGGAGGACTGATCAGCCCCAGCATTTT.

This clonotype was recorded once. The rearrangement uses TRBV29-1 and TRBJ2-3; TRBD1 matches at 7 bases. Trimming removed 6 bases from V and 1 base from J; junction bases left unmatched: 4. There are 13 residues in the CDR3. Germline CDR1 and CDR2: SQVTM and ANQGSEA. The CDR3 is CSVIGQGTDTQYF. The CDR3 nucleotides read TGCAGCGTCATCGGACAGGGCACAGATACGCAGTATTTT.

The rearrangement uses TRBV27 and TRBJ2-1, with 10 bases fitting TRBD1. Germline V gives CDR1 MNHEY, CDR2 SMNVEV (reference sequence). This CDR3 is built from 16 residues. V lost 0 bases to trimming and J lost 6 bases; unmatched junction nucleotides: 5. The CDR3, as DNA: TGTGCCAGCAGTTTATCGAGGACAGGGGGTCTCAATGAGCAGTTCTTC. This gives the protein CASSLSRTGGLNEQFF.

This clonotype was observed a handful of times. The J gene is TRBJ2-1, the V gene TRBV7-2; D remains ambiguous. The ends were cut back, 1 base at V and 12 bases at J, with 16 bases in the middle. Germline CDR1 and CDR2: SGHTA and FQGNSA. The CDR3 contains 14 residues. In nucleotides, the CDR3 is TGTGCCAGCAGCTTAGTCGTCGGGTCGGACCTGCAGTTCTTC. This gives the protein CASSLVVGSDLQFF.

This clonotype was counted between two and nine times. The chain uses TRBV27 and TRBJ2-1, with D perhaps TRBD2 (5 bases). Trimming took 8 bases from V and 8 from J, leaving 16 bases between them. The CDR3 loop spans 13 amino acids. Looked up from germline, CDR1 is MNHEY and CDR2 is SMNVEV (reference sequence). CDR3 bases: TGTGCCAGCCGGGATAGTGGGCTTGATGAGCAGTTCTTC. Its translation is CASRDSGLDEQFF.

This chain joins TRBV5-1 and TRBJ2-5, with a possible D match to TRBD1 (5 bases). CDR3 length equals 14 residues. The V gene's germline CDR1 is SGHRS and CDR2 YFSETQ. V was trimmed by 0 bases and J by 5 bases, leaving 11 bases between them. CDR3 residues: CASSLDRLGETQYF. The CDR3 DNA sequence: TGCGCCAGCAGCTTGGACAGGTTGGGGGAGACCCAGTACTTC.

The V gene is TRBV12-3 or TRBV12-4, the J gene TRBJ2-5, with TRBD2 matching over 12 bases. The trim removed 6 bases at V and 5 bases at J, leaving 7 bases unmatched. The CDR3 has 15 residues. The CDR3 bases are TGTGCCAGCAGAGCGACTAGCGGGAGACGGGAGACCCAGTACTTC. It translates to CASRATSGRRETQYF.

This clonotype came up a few times. The chain carries TRBV10-3 and TRBJ1-5, with a possible D match to TRBD1 (6 bases). CDR3 length: 15 residues. V lost 6 bases, J lost 0 bases, and 12 bases lay in between. The germline gives CDR1 ENHRY, CDR2 SYGVKD. The CDR3 loop reads CAISRDKYSNQPQHF. The CDR3 DNA reads TGTGCCATCAGCCGGGACAAGTATAGCAATCAGCCCCAGCATTTT.

The V call is TRBV5-6, the J call TRBJ2-7; possible D gene TRBD1, 6 bases. Trimming pared 3 bases from V and 3 bases from J, leaving 19 bases between. Germline V lookup: CDR1 SGHDT, CDR2 YYEEEE. This CDR3 has 16 residues. CDR3 sequence: CASSSVQGPGNYEQYF. CDR3 sequence (DNA): TGTGCCAGCAGCTCGGTACAGGGACCCGGGAACTACGAGCAGTACTTC.

This chain links TRBV2 with TRBJ1-5, with 7 bases aligning to TRBD1. V shed 6 bases and J 0 bases; nucleotides not matched to a gene: 5. The CDR3 sequence is 15 residues long. CDR1 is SNHLY, CDR2 FYNNEI, per germline. The CDR3 region has the DNA TGTGCCAGCAGCCAACAGGGGAATAGCAATCAGCCCCAGCATTTT. Encoded protein: CASSQQGNSNQPQHF.

This clonotype was detected once. The chain uses TRBV30 and TRBJ2-7; 10 bases line up with TRBD2. Germline CDR1 reads GTSNPN; CDR2 reads SVGIG (reference sequence). Trimming at V came to 3 bases and at J to 4 bases, leaving 6 bases not matched to a gene. CDR3 size: 14 residues. CDR3 residues: CAWRLAGGGYEQYF. The CDR3 DNA reads TGTGCCTGGAGATTAGCGGGAGGCGGTTACGAGCAGTACTTC.

The J gene is TRBJ1-5, the V gene TRBV24-1; D not resolved. The CDR3 is 12 residues long. Trimming took off 5 bases at V and 11 bases at J, with 12 bases between the two ends. Germline-derived CDR1 and CDR2 are KGHDR and SFDVKD. CDR3 DNA sequence: TGTGCCACCAGTGTGGGCTCGACGGCCCAGCATTTT. It yields the protein CATSVGSTAQHF.

V gene TRBV5-1 combines with J gene TRBJ2-3, with D perhaps matching TRBD2 (5 bases). CDR1 and CDR2 from the germline V gene are SGHRS and YFSETQ. Trimming took off 0 bases at V and 2 bases at J, with 10 bases between the two ends. The CDR3 spans 15 residues. CDR3 sequence: CASSLALDYTDTQYF. The CDR3 DNA follows: TGCGCCAGCAGCTTGGCTCTAGACTACACAGATACGCAGTATTTT.

This clonotype was detected only a few times. V usage is TRBV19 and J usage is TRBJ2-1; possible D gene TRBD2, 5 bases. This CDR3 spans 14 amino acids. The V and J ends lost 6 bases and 10 bases respectively, with 19 bases between them. CDR1 and CDR2 from the germline V gene are LNHDA and SQIVND (reference sequence). In DNA, the CDR3 is TGTGCCAGTAGAGAAGGGAGCGCCGGTATCGAGCAGTTCTTC. This sequence encodes CASREGSAGIEQFF.

The chain couples TRBV19 to TRBJ1-5; TRBD1 matches at 10 bases. The ends lost 0 bases at V and 2 bases at J; junction bases unmatched: 4. Germline CDR1 and CDR2: LNHDA and SQIVND (reference sequence). The CDR3 is 17 residues long. The CDR3 is CASSIDGTGVGNQPQHF. The CDR3 DNA is TGTGCCAGTAGTATAGATGGGACAGGGGTGGGCAATCAGCCCCAGCATTTT.

CDR3 sequence: CASSYEETDEQYF. The CDR3 region has the DNA TGTGCCAGCAGTTACGAGGAGACCGACGAGCAGTACTTC. J is TRBJ2-7 and V is TRBV6-6; no definite D call. CDR1 is MNHNY and CDR2 is SVGAGI in the germline V gene (reference sequence). V was trimmed by 2 bases and J by 5 bases, leaving 10 bases between them. This CDR3 contains 13 residues.

This chain joins TRBV14 and TRBJ1-6; D remains unclear. The CDR3 is 15 amino acids. Per the germline V gene, CDR1 is SGHDN and CDR2 is FVKESK. V lost 4 bases and J lost 9, with 16 bases in between. The CDR3 reads CASSLDLHAGSPLHF. The DNA for the CDR3 is TGTGCCAGCAGCCTTGACCTGCACGCCGGTTCACCCCTCCACTTT.

J is TRBJ1-1 and V is TRBV7-2; TRBD1 matches at 10 bases. J was trimmed by 4 bases and V by 1 base; bases with no gene match: 3. CDR3 length: 15 amino acids. Germline V gene lookup returns CDR1 SGHTA and CDR2 FQGNSA. The CDR3 region is CASSLGQGAGTEAFF. In DNA, the CDR3 is TGTGCCAGCAGCTTAGGACAGGGGGCAGGCACTGAAGCTTTCTTT.

The chain couples TRBV9 to TRBJ2-1; 9 bases line up with TRBD2. This CDR3 comprises 18 residues. The V segment lost 5 bases and the J segment 0 bases; nucleotides outside the gene matches: 12. Per the germline V gene, CDR1 is SGDLS and CDR2 is YYNGEE. CDR3 nucleotides: TGTGCCAGCAGGCCTGCCGCGGGAGGGGCGAACTCCTACAATGAGCAGTTCTTC. Amino acids: CASRPAAGGANSYNEQFF.

J is TRBJ1-2 and V is TRBV12-3 or TRBV12-4; TRBD1 aligns across 9 bases. This CDR3 is built from 16 residues. V lost 7 bases to trimming and J lost 8 bases; unmatched junction nucleotides: 17. CDR3 sequence reads: CASTPTGGVRDGGYTF. CDR3 nucleotides: TGTGCCAGCACCCCGACAGGGGGGGTGAGGGATGGCGGCTACACCTTC.

This sequence joins TRBV5-1 and TRBJ2-7, with TRBD1 identical over 7 bases. V lost 2 bases to trimming and J lost 5 bases; unmatched junction nucleotides: 19. There are 18 residues in the CDR3. Germline values: CDR1 SGHRS, CDR2 YFSETQ. The CDR3 loop is CASSFGGQVRPKGDEQYF. As DNA, the CDR3 is TGCGCCAGCAGCTTCGGTGGACAGGTCCGGCCTAAGGGGGACGAGCAGTACTTC.

The CDR3 nucleotides are TGTGCCAGCAGTTACTCAGGGGGCGCTGATGAAAAACTGTTTTTT. Protein product: CASSYSGGADEKLFF. V is TRBV12-3 or TRBV12-4 and J is TRBJ1-4, with 8 bases fitting TRBD1. There are 15 residues in the CDR3. Unmatched junction bases numbered 7, after V lost 4 bases and J lost 6 bases.

This clonotype showed up just a few times. The V call is TRBV9, the J call TRBJ2-7; D may be TRBD2 (7 bases). Germline V CDR1 and CDR2: SGDLS, YYNGEE. This CDR3 is 15 amino acids long. The germline V and J ends were trimmed by 0 bases and 2 bases, with 12 bases remaining between them. CDR3 bases: TGTGCCAGCAGCGTAGAGGGGGGGTATACCTACGAGCAGTACTTC. Its protein is CASSVEGGYTYEQYF.

The chain links TRBV20-1 to TRBJ1-5; 7 positions match TRBD1. Germline CDR1 is DFQATT and CDR2 is SNEGSKA (reference sequence). V trimming: 6 bases; J trimming: 4 bases; junction bases outside the gene matches: 6. CDR3 length: 13 amino acids. Written as DNA, the CDR3 is TGCAGTGCAAAAGACAGGGAGAATCAGCCCCAGCATTTT. It codes for CSAKDRENQPQHF.

This clonotype was seen more than once but under ten times. The gene calls are TRBV5-6 and TRBJ2-7; 7 nucleotides align to TRBD2. Unmatched junction bases numbered 9, after V lost 3 bases and J lost 0 bases. Germline V CDR1 and CDR2: SGHDT, YYEEEE. This CDR3 is built from 16 residues. In DNA, the CDR3 is TGTGCCAGCAGCTCCCCTGCGGGGGAGGGCTCCTACGAGCAGTACTTC. This translates into CASSSPAGEGSYEQYF.

The V and J genes are TRBV13 and TRBJ1-2; 8 nucleotides line up with TRBD1. In germline, CDR1 is PRHDT, CDR2 FYEKMQ (reference sequence). Trimming cost V 5 bases and J 8 bases; bases outside gene matches: 7. The CDR3 covers 13 residues. This CDR3 reads CASSHDRGLGYTF. In nucleotides, the CDR3 is TGTGCCAGCAGCCACGACAGGGGCCTAGGCTACACCTTC.